Shown below are 30 T cell receptor beta chains from a single sample sequenced in a study of T cells after yellow fever vaccination. MiXCR, run by TCRdb on the 5' RACE reads, gives a single entry per CDR3 protein. The table includes a few hundred thousand distinct CDR3 sequences, over 3.5% detected once. Sequencing used PBMCs, obtained 5 days after the yellow fever booster vaccination. The source of these receptors is a man in his late teens or twenties who received the YFV17D yellow fever vaccine.

The CDR3 loop is CASKGQAPYEQYV. The CDR3 DNA sequence: TGTGCCAGCAAGGGACAGGCTCCCTACGAGCAGTACGTC. The rearrangement links TRBV6-2 or TRBV6-3 to TRBJ2-7; 8 bases align to TRBD1. The CDR3 contains 13 residues. Germline CDR1 MNHEY, CDR2 SVGEGT. J gave up 2 bases and V 7 bases, and 4 bases lay outside the gene matches.

This clonotype was counted a few times. The chain has TRBV5-1 and TRBJ1-1; TRBD1 is a possible D gene (6 bases). This CDR3 contains 13 residues. Trimming removed 4 bases at V and 6 bases at J, with 13 bases between. Germline V gene lookup returns CDR1 SGHRS and CDR2 YFSETQ. The DNA for the CDR3 is TGCGCCAGCAGCACGGAGGGGGGTCCTGAAGCTTTCTTT. It specifies CASSTEGGPEAFF.

This sequence joins TRBV7-2 and TRBJ2-3, with D possibly matching TRBD2 (5 bases). Germline V gene sequence: CDR1 SGHTA, CDR2 FQGNSA. The germline V and J ends were trimmed by 1 base and 2 bases, with 13 bases remaining between them. The length of the CDR3 is 16 residues. For the CDR3, the DNA is TGTGCCAGCAGCTTAGGAGGATTAGACTACACAGATACGCAGTATTTT. Its translation is CASSLGGLDYTDTQYF.

The V gene is TRBV20-1, the J gene TRBJ2-5, with D possibly TRBD2 on 5 matching bases. Deletions cut 3 bases from V and 0 bases from J, with 11 bases between. The CDR3 runs to 14 residues. Germline CDR1 and CDR2: DFQATT and SNEGSKA (reference sequence). CDR3 DNA sequence: TGCAGTGCTAGGACTACACGGTACCAAGAGACCCAGTACTTC. Amino acid sequence: CSARTTRYQETQYF.

This clonotype was seen at least ten times. The J gene is TRBJ1-2, the V gene TRBV20-1; 7 bases agree with TRBD1. The length of the CDR3 is 13 residues. Germline assignment: CDR1 DFQATT and CDR2 SNEGSKA (reference sequence). The J segment lost 0 bases and the V segment lost 5 bases, leaving 3 bases of the junction unmatched. In DNA form, the CDR3 reads TGCAGTGCTCGGGACAGTTCTAACTATGGCTACACCTTC. Translated, it gives CSARDSSNYGYTF.

The gene calls are TRBV25-1 and TRBJ1-2; a weak D match, TRBD1 (5 bases). The germline V and J ends were trimmed by 2 bases and 6 bases, with 13 bases remaining between them. This CDR3 has 14 amino acids. The V gene's germline CDR1 is MGHDK and CDR2 SYGVNS. Here the CDR3 DNA reads TGTGCCAGCAGTGAACGGGGGAAGGGAAATGGCTACACCTTC. It codes for CASSERGKGNGYTF.

This clonotype was counted at least ten times. This rearrangement joins TRBV20-1 to TRBJ2-2, with TRBD1 identical over 9 bases. The J segment lost 3 bases and the V segment lost 3 bases, leaving 2 bases of the junction unmatched. The CDR3 totals 14 residues. The germline V gene encodes CDR1 DFQATT and CDR2 SNEGSKA (reference sequence). This chain's CDR3 is CSASDRGDTGELFF. CDR3 DNA: TGCAGTGCTAGCGACAGGGGGGACACCGGGGAGCTGTTTTTT.

This clonotype was found once. This CDR3 is CAWATGNQPQHF. DNA of the CDR3: TGTGCCTGGGCAACAGGGAATCAGCCCCAGCATTTT. V gene TRBV30 combines with J gene TRBJ1-5, with D maybe TRBD1 (6 bases). The CDR3 totals 12 residues. The germline V gene encodes CDR1 GTSNPN and CDR2 SVGIG (reference sequence). V was clipped by 5 bases and J by 4 bases, with 9 bases between them.

This chain joins TRBV7-2 and TRBJ2-5; no firm D call. The CDR3 spans 14 residues. V shed 2 bases and J shed 3 bases, with 10 bases lying between them. Germline CDR1 reads SGHTA; CDR2 reads FQGNSA. CDR3 sequence (DNA): TGTGCCAGCAGCTTAAGTCGAAGCGAAGAGACCCAGTACTTC. Translation gives CASSLSRSEETQYF.

This sequence joins TRBV18 and TRBJ2-7, with D uncertain. The V gene's germline CDR1 is KGHSH and CDR2 LQKENI. The germline V and J ends were trimmed by 0 bases and 4 bases, with 22 bases remaining between them. CDR3 length: 18 residues. The CDR3 coding sequence is TGTGCCAGCTCACCACCGGGGTCAAATACGGAGCAAACTTACGAGCAGTACTTC. Protein: CASSPPGSNTEQTYEQYF.

This clonotype turned up a few times. The V and J genes are TRBV11-2 and TRBJ2-7; D is possibly TRBD1 (6 bases). Trimming removed 2 bases at V and 5 bases at J, with 16 bases between. The CDR3 has 15 residues. Germline CDR1 is SGHAT and CDR2 is FQNNGV. This CDR3 is CASSLRRGNSHEQYF. The CDR3, as DNA: TGTGCCAGCAGCTTACGAAGGGGGAATAGTCACGAGCAGTACTTC. The full variable domain, in which reference TRBV11-2 and TRBJ2-7 provide the parts outside the CDR3, is EAGVAQSPRYKIIEKRQSVAFWCNPISGHATLYWYQQILGQGPKLLIQFQNNGVVDDSQLPKDRFSAERLKGVDSTLKIQPAKLEDSAVYLCASSLRRGNSHEQYFGPGTRLTVT.

V gene TRBV7-3 combines with J gene TRBJ2-4, with D perhaps TRBD1 (6 bases). V was clipped by 1 base and J by 0 bases, with 10 bases between them. The CDR3 covers 16 residues. Germline V gene lookup returns CDR1 SGHTA and CDR2 FQGTGA. CDR3 DNA sequence: TGTGCCAGCAGCTTAATGGGGACACTAGCCAAAAACATTCAGTACTTC. Translating it yields CASSLMGTLAKNIQYF.

Only a few counts were recorded for this clonotype. The rearrangement uses TRBV6-2 or TRBV6-3 and TRBJ2-1; possible D gene TRBD1, 5 bases. The CDR3 length is 15 residues. V was pared by 8 bases and J by 4 bases, with 18 bases between. From germline, CDR1 is MNHEY and CDR2 SVGEGT. The CDR3 bases are TGTGCCAGCCGACGGTCCACAGGCGTTTACAATGAGCAGTTCTTC. Amino acids: CASRRSTGVYNEQFF.

In nucleotides, the CDR3 is TGTGCCAGCAGCCAAGACGAGGGCGTTAATGAAAAACTGTTTTTT. Encoded protein: CASSQDEGVNEKLFF. The chain uses TRBV4-2 and TRBJ1-4; no firm D call. The germline CDR1 and CDR2 sequences are LGHNA and YNFKEQ. The CDR3 covers 15 residues. Trimming removed 0 bases at V and 4 bases at J, with 9 bases between.

This clonotype showed up just a few times. This chain connects TRBV19 to TRBJ1-2, with D unclear. V lost 5 bases, J lost 4 bases, and 8 bases lay in between. Germline lookup yields CDR1 LNHDA and CDR2 SQIVND (reference sequence). This CDR3 spans 12 amino acids. CDR3 sequence reads: CASSVSSYGYTF. DNA of the CDR3: TGTGCCAGTAGTGTATCCAGCTATGGCTACACCTTC.

This clonotype appeared a few times. This chain connects TRBV6-2 or TRBV6-3 to TRBJ1-5; tentatively, D is TRBD1 (5 bases). The CDR3 has 14 amino acids. V shed 6 bases and J shed 4 bases, with 13 bases lying between them. Germline V gene data show CDR1 as MNHEY and CDR2 as SVGEGT. CDR3 protein: CASRPGGTNQPQHF. CDR3 nucleotide sequence: TGTGCCAGCAGACCCGGGGGGACGAATCAGCCCCAGCATTTT.

This clonotype occurred a few times. The CDR3 sequence is CSARRGLKLDTQYF. Here the CDR3 DNA reads TGCAGTGCTAGGAGGGGACTTAAACTGGATACGCAGTATTTT. The chain employs TRBV20-1 and TRBJ2-3, with D possibly TRBD2 on 6 matching bases. Germline CDR1 reads DFQATT; CDR2 reads SNEGSKA (reference sequence). There are 14 residues in the CDR3. Trimming pared 3 bases from V and 6 bases from J, leaving 16 bases between.

There are many counts of this clonotype. At one end the junction does not follow the germline gene, possibly because of a read error. V is TRBV12-3 or TRBV12-4 and J is TRBJ2-1; unclear D gene. CDR3 size: 13 residues. CDR3: CASGGAEEREQFF. In DNA form, the CDR3 reads TGCGCATCTGGTGGTGCCGAGGAAAGAGAGCAGTTCTTC.

This chain connects TRBV7-2 to TRBJ2-3; TRBD1 might be the D (5 bases). Deletions cut 5 bases from V and 4 bases from J, with 13 bases between. The CDR3 runs 14 residues. The V gene's germline CDR1 is SGHTA and CDR2 FQGNSA. This chain's CDR3 is CASSLGPGSDTQYF. The CDR3, as DNA: TGTGCCAGCAGCCTGGGGCCAGGGTCAGATACGCAGTATTTT.

A few counts support this clonotype. V and J are TRBV10-2 and TRBJ1-1; 7 bases map to TRBD1. V shed 6 bases and J 8 bases; nucleotides not matched to a gene: 9. Germline V gene lookup returns CDR1 WSHSY and CDR2 SAAADI. The CDR3 covers 13 residues. The CDR3 coding sequence is TGCGCCAGCAGAGAGCCTTGGACAGGCGAAGCTTTCTTT. It yields the protein CASREPWTGEAFF.

This clonotype was counted a few times. The DNA for the CDR3 is TGTGCAGCTTGGAACAGGGGGTTTTTTTACGAGCAGTACTTC. Its protein is CAAWNRGFFYEQYF. V and J are TRBV7-2 and TRBJ2-7, with 8 bases aligning to TRBD1. The germline CDR1 and CDR2 sequences are SGHTA and FQGNSA. This CDR3 region has 14 residues. The whole variable domain, remainder taken from reference TRBV7-2 and TRBJ2-7, is GAGVSQSPSNKVTEKGKDVELRCDPISGHTALYWYRQSLGQGLEFLIYFQGNSAPDKSGLPSDRFSAERTGGSVSTLTIQRTQQEDSAVYLCAAWNRGFFYEQYFGPGTRLTVT.

The chain employs TRBV5-1 and TRBJ2-1; 8 bases fit TRBD2. CDR3 size: 17 residues. Germline V gene data show CDR1 as SGHRS and CDR2 as YFSETQ. Germline trimming cut 4 bases from V and 0 bases from J; bases unmatched to any gene: 9. The CDR3 DNA follows: TGCGCCAGCAGCAGGGGTAGCGGGGATAGCTCCTACAATGAGCAGTTCTTC. Translation gives CASSRGSGDSSYNEQFF.

This clonotype came up a few times. The genes are TRBV19 and TRBJ1-2; D uncertain. This CDR3 contains 13 residues. Trimming pared 2 bases from V and 6 bases from J, leaving 10 bases between. The germline V gene has CDR1 LNHDA and CDR2 SQIVND (reference sequence). For the CDR3, the DNA is TGTGCCAGTAGTATATCTCGGACGGATGGCTACACCTTC. Translation: CASSISRTDGYTF.

This clonotype was seen ten or more times. The rearrangement joins TRBV7-2 to TRBJ2-1; TRBD2 aligns across 9 bases. The CDR3 runs 15 residues. Germline loops: CDR1 SGHTA, CDR2 FQGNSA. Trimming removed 5 bases from V and 5 bases from J; junction bases left unmatched: 7. The CDR3 loop reads CASSPTRLADNEQFF. CDR3 in DNA: TGTGCCAGCAGCCCGACGCGACTAGCGGACAATGAGCAGTTCTTC.

This clonotype occurred a few times. The DNA for the CDR3 is TGTGCCAGCAGTGGGCCTGGGCTGATGAACACTGAAGCTTTCTTT. Its translation is CASSGPGLMNTEAFF. This chain links TRBV6-6 with TRBJ1-1; D is uncertain. V lost 5 bases and J 0 bases, leaving 13 bases between the germline ends. This CDR3 has 15 residues. CDR1 and CDR2 (germline): MNHNY, SVGAGI (reference sequence).

The J gene is TRBJ1-5, the V gene TRBV6-2 or TRBV6-3; 7 positions match TRBD1. The germline CDR1 and CDR2 sequences are MNHEY and SVGEGT. This CDR3 region has 13 residues. The V and J ends lost 6 bases and 7 bases, in that order; junction bases with no gene match: 6. The CDR3 here is CASSPGTAQPQHF. The CDR3 DNA is TGTGCCAGCAGCCCCGGGACAGCGCAGCCCCAGCATTTT.

This clonotype was counted ten times or more. The genes are TRBV4-1 and TRBJ2-7, with 11 bases fitting TRBD2. The CDR3 runs to 18 residues. The germline V gene encodes CDR1 MGHRA and CDR2 YSYEKL. V was pared by 0 bases and J by 4 bases, with 11 bases of the junction left unmatched. The CDR3 DNA is TGCGCCAGCAGCCAAGATATCACTAGCGGGGGTGTAGTGTACGAGCAGTACTTC. Translation gives CASSQDITSGGVVYEQYF.

This clonotype was recorded a few times. The rearrangement uses TRBV13 and TRBJ2-3; D is unclear. V shed 5 bases and J shed 3 bases, with 21 bases lying between them. This CDR3 has 17 amino acids. The germline gives CDR1 PRHDT, CDR2 FYEKMQ (reference sequence). The CDR3 sequence: CASSLRGFGVGTDTQYF. The CDR3 DNA reads TGTGCCAGCAGCCTCCGCGGATTTGGGGTTGGTACAGATACGCAGTATTTT.

V and J are TRBV24-1 and TRBJ1-6, with 9 bases that match TRBD1. The CDR3 sequence is 19 residues long. The ends lost 3 bases at V and 4 bases at J; junction bases unmatched: 12. Germline assignment: CDR1 KGHDR and CDR2 SFDVKD. The CDR3 bases are TGTGCCACCAGTGATCCCCGGGACAGGGTAGGGGGTTATAATTCACCCCTCCACTTT. Its translation is CATSDPRDRVGGYNSPLHF.

V and J are TRBV20-1 and TRBJ2-2; D assignment may be TRBD1 or TRBD2 (5 bases each). Trimming shortened V by 3 bases and J by 3 bases, and 17 bases separated the two germline ends. The length of the CDR3 is 16 residues. Germline loops: CDR1 DFQATT, CDR2 SNEGSKA (reference sequence). DNA for the CDR3: TGCAGTGCTAGGGGGGTGGCACAGTGGGACACCGGGGAGCTGTTTTTT. Encoded protein: CSARGVAQWDTGELFF.